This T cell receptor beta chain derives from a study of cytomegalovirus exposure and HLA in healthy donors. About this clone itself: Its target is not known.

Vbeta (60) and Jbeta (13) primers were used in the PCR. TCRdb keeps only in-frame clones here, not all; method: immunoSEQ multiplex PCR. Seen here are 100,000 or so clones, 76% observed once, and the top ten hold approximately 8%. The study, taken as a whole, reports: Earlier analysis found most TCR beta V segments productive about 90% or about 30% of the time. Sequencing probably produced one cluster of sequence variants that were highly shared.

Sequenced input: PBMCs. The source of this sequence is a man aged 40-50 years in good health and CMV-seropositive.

In DNA, the CDR3 is TGTGCCAGCAGGCCACAGGGGACCGGGGAGCTGTTTTTT. Residues: CASRPQGTGELFF. V and J are TRBV7-3 and TRBJ2-2; 7 bases are a match to TRBD1. In germline, CDR1 is SGHTA, CDR2 FQGTGA. V was clipped by 6 bases and J by 5 bases; unmatched bases: 3. The CDR3 runs to 13 residues.